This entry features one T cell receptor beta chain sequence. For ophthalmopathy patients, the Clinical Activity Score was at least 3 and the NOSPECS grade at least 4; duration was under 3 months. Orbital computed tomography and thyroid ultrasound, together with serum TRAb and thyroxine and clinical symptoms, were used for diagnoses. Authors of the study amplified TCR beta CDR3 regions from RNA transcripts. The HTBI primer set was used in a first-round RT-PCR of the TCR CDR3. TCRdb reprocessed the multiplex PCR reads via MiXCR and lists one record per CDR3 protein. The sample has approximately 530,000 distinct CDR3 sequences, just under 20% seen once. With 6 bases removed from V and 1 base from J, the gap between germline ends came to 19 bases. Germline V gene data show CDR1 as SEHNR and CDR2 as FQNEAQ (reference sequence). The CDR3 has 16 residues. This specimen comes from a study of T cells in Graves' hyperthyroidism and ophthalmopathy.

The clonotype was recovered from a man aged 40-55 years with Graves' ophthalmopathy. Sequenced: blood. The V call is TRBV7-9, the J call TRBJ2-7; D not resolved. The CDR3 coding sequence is TGTGCCAGCAGTACACTTGCCGGAGAGCTTTCCTACGAGCAGTACTTC. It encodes CASSTLAGELSYEQYF.